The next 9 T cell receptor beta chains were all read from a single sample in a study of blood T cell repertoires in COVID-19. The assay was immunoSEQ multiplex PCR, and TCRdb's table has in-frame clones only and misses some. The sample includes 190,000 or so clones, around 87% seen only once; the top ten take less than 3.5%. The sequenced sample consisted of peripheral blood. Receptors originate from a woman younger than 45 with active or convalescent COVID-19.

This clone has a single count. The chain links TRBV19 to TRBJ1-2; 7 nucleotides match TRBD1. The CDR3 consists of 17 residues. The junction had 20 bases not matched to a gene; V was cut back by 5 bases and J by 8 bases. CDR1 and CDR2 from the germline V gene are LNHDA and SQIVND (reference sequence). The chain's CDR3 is CASSFGTARLEFEGYTF. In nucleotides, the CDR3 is TGTGCCAGTAGTTTTGGGACAGCCCGACTTGAGTTTGAGGGCTACACCTTC.

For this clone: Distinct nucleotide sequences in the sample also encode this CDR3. CDR3 nucleotide sequence: TGTGCCAGCAGCCTGGGACAGCTGAACACTGAAGCTTTCTTT. It translates to CASSLGQLNTEAFF. The rearrangement joins TRBV2 to TRBJ1-1, with 7 nucleotides matching TRBD1. Germline V lookup: CDR1 SNHLY, CDR2 FYNNEI. The CDR3 has 14 residues. The trim removed 6 bases at V and 0 bases at J, leaving 4 bases unmatched.

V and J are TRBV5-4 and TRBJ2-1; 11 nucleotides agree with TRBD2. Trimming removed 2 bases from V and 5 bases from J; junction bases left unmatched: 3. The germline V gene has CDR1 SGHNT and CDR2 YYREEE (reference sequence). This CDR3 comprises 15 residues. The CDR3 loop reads CASSLASGGNNEQFF. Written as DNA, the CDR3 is TGTGCCAGCAGCTTAGCTAGCGGGGGGAACAATGAGCAGTTCTTC.

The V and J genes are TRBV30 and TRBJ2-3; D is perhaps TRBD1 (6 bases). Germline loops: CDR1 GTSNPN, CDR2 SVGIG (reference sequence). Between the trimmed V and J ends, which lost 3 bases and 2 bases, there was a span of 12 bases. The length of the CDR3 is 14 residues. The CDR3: CAWSVGANTDTQYF. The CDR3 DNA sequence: TGTGCCTGGAGCGTGGGGGCCAACACAGATACGCAGTATTTT. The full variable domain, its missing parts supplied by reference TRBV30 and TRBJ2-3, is SQTIHQWPATLVQPVGSPLSLECTVEGTSNPNLYWYRQAAGRGLQLLFYSVGIGQISSEVPQNLSASRPQDRQFILSSKKLLLSDSGFYLCAWSVGANTDTQYFGPGTRLTVL.

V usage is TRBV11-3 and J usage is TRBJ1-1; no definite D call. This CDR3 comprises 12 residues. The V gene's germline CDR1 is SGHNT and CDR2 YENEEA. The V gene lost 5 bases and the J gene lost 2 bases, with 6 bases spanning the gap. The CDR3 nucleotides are TGTGCCAGCAGCGTCAGTAACACTGAAGCTTTCTTT. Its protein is CASSVSNTEAFF. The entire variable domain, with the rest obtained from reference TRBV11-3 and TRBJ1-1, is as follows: EAGVVQSPRYKIIEKKQPVAFWCNPISGHNTLYWYLQNLGQGPELLIRYENEEAVDDSQLPKDRFSAERLKGVDSTLKIQPAELGDSAVYLCASSVSNTEAFFGQGTRLTVV.

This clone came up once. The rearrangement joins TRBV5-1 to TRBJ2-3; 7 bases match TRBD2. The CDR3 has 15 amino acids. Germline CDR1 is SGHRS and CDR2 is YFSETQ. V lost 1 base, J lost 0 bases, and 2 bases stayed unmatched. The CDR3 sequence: CASSLLAASTDTQYF. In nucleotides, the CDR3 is TGCGCCAGCAGCTTGCTAGCGGCTAGCACAGATACGCAGTATTTT.

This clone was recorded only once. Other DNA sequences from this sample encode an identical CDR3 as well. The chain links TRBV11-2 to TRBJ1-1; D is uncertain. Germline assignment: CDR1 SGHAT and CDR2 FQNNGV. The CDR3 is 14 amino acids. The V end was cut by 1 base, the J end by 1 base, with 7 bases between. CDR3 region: CASSLGGGNTEAFF. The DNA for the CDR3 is TGTGCCAGCAGCTTAGGGGGAGGGAACACTGAAGCTTTCTTT.

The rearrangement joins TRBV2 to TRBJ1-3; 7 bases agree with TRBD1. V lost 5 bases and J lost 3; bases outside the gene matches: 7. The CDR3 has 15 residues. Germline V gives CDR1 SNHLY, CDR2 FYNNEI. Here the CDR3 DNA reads TGTGCCAGCAGTCTAGGACAGGACTATGGAAACACCATATATTTT. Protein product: CASSLGQDYGNTIYF.

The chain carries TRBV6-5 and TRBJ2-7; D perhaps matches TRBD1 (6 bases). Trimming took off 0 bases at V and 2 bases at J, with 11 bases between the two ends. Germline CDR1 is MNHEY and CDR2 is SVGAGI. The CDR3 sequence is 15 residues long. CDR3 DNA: TGTGCCAGCAGTTACTCGACAGGTATTACCTACGAGCAGTACTTC. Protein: CASSYSTGITYEQYF.